This T cell receptor (beta chain) was sequenced in a study of CD8+CD57+ T cells in acquired aplastic anemia. Study details: CD4+ and CD8+ cells, once sorted, gave DNA averaging about 3 ug.

Genomic DNA constituted the template upon which TCR beta VDJ and CDR3 profiling was performed. MiXCR was run by TCRdb on the reads, yielding one entry per CDR3 protein. Among around 200,000 distinct CDR3 sequences, nearly 65% were seen once, and the ten largest hold 42%. As concerns this clonotype: This may arise from a read error, as a much more abundant clone is one base away.

Germline assignment: CDR1 MGHRA and CDR2 YSYEKL. The CDR3 is 15 amino acids. Sequencing was done on patients that had shown CD8+CD57+ cell expansion by flow cytometry. Severe acquired aplastic anemia was diagnosed in all patients. This receptor was taken from a human donor with aplastic anemia. V usage is TRBV4-1 and J usage is TRBJ2-3; TRBD2 might be the D (7 bases). Sequenced material: sorted CD4+, CD8+, or CD8+CD57+ T cells (not recorded which) from PBMCs. CDR3 sequence: CASSSEGGGTDAQYF. The CDR3 coding sequence is TGCGCCAGCAGCAGCGAGGGGGGGGGAACAGATGCGCAGTATTTT.